These 21 T cell receptor beta chains came from one sample sequenced in a study of blood T cell repertoires in COVID-19. The repertoire was sequenced with immunoSEQ multiplex PCR; TCRdb's copy has only in-frame clones and lacks some. The table includes over 250,000 clones, 89% detected once. The specimen was peripheral blood. The receptors were sampled from a woman aged 55-69 years with acute or convalescent COVID-19.

This chain links TRBV18 with TRBJ1-1, with 10 bases identical to TRBD1. CDR1 and CDR2 from the germline V gene are KGHSH and LQKENI. With V trimmed by 2 bases and J by 4 bases, 10 bases remained unmatched. The CDR3 is made up of 17 amino acids. The DNA for the CDR3 is TGTGCCAGCTCACCAGGGGGCCCTGGGACAGGGGCCACTGAAGCTTTCTTT. It yields the protein CASSPGGPGTGATEAFF.

The chain uses TRBV3-1 (or the pseudogene TRBV3-2) and TRBJ2-3; 7 bases line up with TRBD2. Germline-derived CDR1 and CDR2 are LGHDT and YNNKEL (reference sequence). Trimming took 2 bases from V and 2 from J; bases not matched to a gene: 7. The CDR3 totals 16 residues. DNA for the CDR3: TGTGCCAGCAGCCAACCCGGGAGGTCGAACACAGATACGCAGTATTTT. Protein product: CASSQPGRSNTDTQYF.

This sequence joins TRBV9 and TRBJ2-2; D not certain. The germline gives CDR1 SGDLS, CDR2 YYNGEE. The V end lost 0 bases, the J end lost 6 bases, and 9 bases lay between the germline ends. CDR3 size: 14 residues. The CDR3 here is CASSVAVAPGELFF. In nucleotides, the CDR3 is TGTGCCAGCAGCGTAGCGGTAGCCCCCGGGGAGCTGTTTTTT.

The J gene is TRBJ1-3, the V gene TRBV7-2; D is ambiguous. Germline V CDR1 and CDR2: SGHTA, FQGNSA. V lost 2 bases to trimming and J lost 2 bases, with 13 bases between them. This CDR3 is 16 amino acids long. The CDR3 DNA follows: TGTGCCAGCAGCTTAAAATCACAGAGCACTGGAAACACCATATATTTT. Its protein product is CASSLKSQSTGNTIYF.

The chain combines TRBV14 with TRBJ2-7, with 7 nucleotides matching TRBD1. Unmatched junction bases numbered 2, after V lost 0 bases and J lost 0 bases. This CDR3 has 15 residues. Germline values: CDR1 SGHDN, CDR2 FVKESK. CDR3 nucleotides: TGTGCCAGCAGCCAAGAAAGGGACAGCTCCTACGAGCAGTACTTC. As protein: CASSQERDSSYEQYF.

The gene calls are TRBV7-2 and TRBJ1-6, with D unresolved. CDR1 and CDR2 from the germline V gene are SGHTA and FQGNSA. The CDR3 is 12 amino acids. V was shortened by 2 bases and J by 8 bases, with 4 bases between the two germline ends. The CDR3 DNA follows: TGTGCCAGCAGCTTAACGGATTCACCCCTCCACTTT. Amino acids: CASSLTDSPLHF.

V gene TRBV5-1 combines with J gene TRBJ1-2; the match to TRBD1 covers 8 bases. With V trimmed by 0 bases and J by 4 bases, 2 bases remained unmatched. The CDR3 totals 14 residues. Germline loops: CDR1 SGHRS, CDR2 YFSETQ. The CDR3 reads CASSLEGTGYGYTF. The CDR3 coding sequence is TGCGCCAGCAGCTTGGAGGGGACAGGCTATGGCTACACCTTC.

This chain uses TRBV6-5 with TRBJ1-4; 8 bases map to TRBD1. V gave up 6 bases and J gave up 5 bases; unmatched junction bases: 8. Germline loops: CDR1 MNHEY, CDR2 SVGAGI. The CDR3 is 15 residues long. This CDR3 is CASSLAGQDNEKLFF. The DNA for the CDR3 is TGTGCCAGCAGCCTGGCGGGACAGGACAATGAAAAACTGTTTTTT.

J is TRBJ1-2 and V is TRBV2, with a possible D match to TRBD1 (5 bases). CDR1 SNHLY and CDR2 FYNNEI come from the germline V gene. Between the trimmed V and J ends, which lost 7 bases and 4 bases, there was a span of 10 bases. This CDR3 has 12 residues. CDR3 sequence: CASTRQGYGYTF. The CDR3 bases are TGTGCCAGCACCAGGCAGGGCTATGGCTACACCTTC.

The chain is built from TRBV4-3 and TRBJ1-5; D is unclear. Trimming stripped 1 base from V and 4 bases from J, with 5 bases between. From germline, CDR1 is LGHNA and CDR2 YSLEER. The CDR3 is made up of 13 amino acids. CDR3 residues: CASSQGVNQPQHF. Here the CDR3 DNA reads TGCGCCAGCAGCCAAGGCGTTAATCAGCCCCAGCATTTT.

CDR3: CASSQIGTPAGTQYF. For the CDR3, the DNA is TGTGCCAGCAGTCAAATCGGGACTCCGGCCGGGACTCAGTACTTC. V gene TRBV27 combines with J gene TRBJ2-4, with D maybe TRBD2 (6 bases). Germline V gene sequence: CDR1 MNHEY, CDR2 SMNVEV (reference sequence). The CDR3 is 15 amino acids. Trimming took 5 bases from V and 12 from J, leaving 23 bases between them.

V and J are TRBV6-6 and TRBJ1-1; 10 bases match TRBD1. V lost 6 bases to trimming and J lost 5 bases; unmatched junction nucleotides: 9. This CDR3 is 15 amino acids long. Looked up from germline, CDR1 is MNHNY and CDR2 is SVGAGI (reference sequence). The CDR3 sequence: CASSTTGQGVTEAFF. For the CDR3, the DNA is TGTGCCAGCAGCACTACTGGACAGGGGGTAACTGAAGCTTTCTTT.

This chain joins TRBV5-1 and TRBJ1-2; D perhaps matches TRBD1 (6 bases). The CDR3 runs to 15 residues. Trimming took 3 bases from V and 0 from J, leaving 12 bases between them. Germline CDR1 SGHRS, CDR2 YFSETQ. The CDR3 sequence: CASSSGTLSNYGYTF. CDR3 nucleotides: TGCGCCAGCAGCTCGGGGACACTTTCTAACTATGGCTACACCTTC. The whole variable domain, remainder taken from reference TRBV5-1 and TRBJ1-2, is KAGVTQTPRYLIKTRGQQVTLSCSPISGHRSVSWYQQTPGQGLQFLFEYFSETQRNKGNFPGRFSGRQFSNSRSEMNVSTLELGDSALYLCASSSGTLSNYGYTFGSGTRLTVV.

This clone has just one count. The chain combines TRBV5-4 with TRBJ1-2, with D maybe TRBD1 (5 bases). Deletions cut 0 bases from V and 5 bases from J, with 17 bases between. The CDR3 spans 16 residues. Germline V lookup: CDR1 SGHNT, CDR2 YYREEE (reference sequence). The CDR3 is CASSLEAGHGGYGYTF. CDR3 in DNA: TGTGCCAGCAGCTTGGAAGCAGGGCATGGTGGATATGGCTACACCTTC.

This clone was recorded once. The V and J genes are TRBV7-9 and TRBJ2-1; TRBD2 agrees at 8 bases. CDR3 length equals 18 residues. Trimming at V came to 8 bases and at J to 3 bases, leaving 18 bases not matched to a gene. The V gene's germline CDR1 is SEHNR and CDR2 FQNEAQ (reference sequence). The CDR3 loop is CASLISRGGARNYNEQFF. CDR3 sequence (DNA): TGTGCCAGCCTCATCAGCCGGGGGGGAGCTAGAAACTACAATGAGCAGTTCTTC.

This chain joins TRBV2 and TRBJ1-5, with a possible D match to TRBD1 (6 bases). The germline V gene has CDR1 SNHLY and CDR2 FYNNEI. Trimming took 4 bases from V and 2 from J, leaving 12 bases between them. The CDR3 runs to 15 residues. The CDR3 here is CASSGLEGGNQPQHF. The CDR3 coding sequence is TGTGCCAGCAGTGGTCTAGAGGGGGGCAATCAGCCCCAGCATTTT.

The CDR3 is CASSVGTGMFEQYF. The CDR3 DNA is TGTGCCAGCAGCGTTGGGACAGGGATGTTTGAGCAGTACTTC. The chain joins TRBV9 to TRBJ2-7; TRBD1 aligns across 9 bases. V shed 2 bases and J 7 bases; nucleotides not matched to a gene: 7. Germline loops: CDR1 SGDLS, CDR2 YYNGEE. The CDR3 is 14 amino acids.

The chain carries TRBV10-3 and TRBJ2-5; 9 bases map to TRBD2. CDR1 and CDR2 (germline): ENHRY, SYGVKD. The CDR3 is 13 residues long. The V and J ends lost 7 bases and 6 bases, in that order; junction bases with no gene match: 6. The CDR3 loop is CAITLTSGKTQYF. In DNA form, the CDR3 reads TGTGCCATCACTCTGACTAGCGGTAAGACCCAGTACTTC.

The chain links TRBV5-4 to TRBJ1-2; possible D gene TRBD1, 5 bases. Germline assignment: CDR1 SGHNT and CDR2 YYREEE (reference sequence). The CDR3 contains 14 residues. V lost 2 bases to trimming and J lost 2 bases, with 10 bases between them. The CDR3 nucleotides are TGTGCCAGCAGCTTAGTCGACAGAAACTATGGCTACACCTTC. Translated: CASSLVDRNYGYTF.

The rearrangement uses TRBV6-6 and TRBJ1-1; D perhaps matches TRBD1 (5 bases). The CDR3 has 12 residues. The V gene's germline CDR1 is MNHNY and CDR2 SVGAGI (reference sequence). CDR3 DNA sequence: TGTGCTTCGAGTCGGGGGGGCACTGAAGCTTTCTTT. Translating gives CASSRGGTEAFF.

The genes are TRBV10-1 and TRBJ1-3; D is ambiguous. Germline V gene data show CDR1 as WNHNN and CDR2 as SYGVQD (reference sequence). With 2 bases removed from V and 0 bases from J, the gap between germline ends came to 8 bases. The CDR3 sequence is 15 residues long. This CDR3 reads CASSEPGFSGNTIYF. CDR3 nucleotides: TGCGCCAGCAGTGAGCCGGGATTCTCTGGAAACACCATATATTTT.